The 19 T cell receptor beta chains listed next were all sequenced from one sample in a study of human T cells and chemical hapten exposure. As for time point: patch test 1, 2 weeks after DPC sensitization. Treatment indicated: therapeutic diphenylcyclopropenone sensitization with weekly scalp DPC. TCRdb analysed the RACE reads with MiXCR anew, one entry per CDR3 protein. The sample records tens of thousands of distinct CDR3 sequences, 7.5% to 10% being singletons. The starting material was whole blood, obtained in connection with sensitization to the hapten diphenylcyclopropenone (DPC). The receptors were gathered from a woman aged 40 to 50 with alopecia areata. Some clones in this sample may be carry-over from other donors' samples.

This clonotype was picked up many times. This sequence joins TRBV12-3 or TRBV12-4 and TRBJ2-6; 8 bases agree with TRBD2. V was clipped by 6 bases and J by 11 bases; unmatched bases: 12. This CDR3 contains 15 residues. CDR3: CASSLPGGRVHVLTF. For the CDR3, the DNA is TGTGCCAGCAGCCTTCCGGGGGGGCGGGTTCACGTCCTGACTTTC.

V is TRBV7-9 and J is TRBJ1-2; no clear D gene. CDR3 length equals 11 residues. Deletions cut 1 base from V and 10 bases from J, with 7 bases between. Germline V gives CDR1 SEHNR, CDR2 FQNEAQ (reference sequence). Here the CDR3 DNA reads TGTGCCAGCAGCTTAGGCGCGGCCTACACCTTC. Protein product: CASSLGAAYTF.

This clonotype has a count of ten or more. The chain's CDR3 is CASSLAGGNTIYF. DNA for the CDR3: TGTGCCAGCAGCTTAGCTGGGGGAAACACCATATATTTT. This rearrangement joins TRBV7-2 to TRBJ1-3, with D unresolved. This CDR3 has 13 amino acids. The germline CDR1 and CDR2 sequences are SGHTA and FQGNSA. V lost 0 bases to trimming and J lost 4 bases, with 4 bases between them. The complete variable domain, with remaining parts taken from reference TRBV7-2 and TRBJ1-3, reads GAGVSQSPSNKVTEKGKDVELRCDPISGHTALYWYRQSLGQGLEFLIYFQGNSAPDKSGLPSDRFSAERTGGSVSTLTIQRTQQEDSAVYLCASSLAGGNTIYFGEGSWLTVV.

This clonotype was observed a few times. The genes are TRBV7-9 and TRBJ1-4; 7 bases align to TRBD1. V trimming: 5 bases; J trimming: 11 bases; junction bases outside the gene matches: 11. The CDR3 extends over 14 amino acids. In germline, CDR1 is SEHNR, CDR2 FQNEAQ (reference sequence). The chain's CDR3 is CASSPGTEVPKLFF. The CDR3 nucleotides are TGTGCCAGCAGCCCCGGGACAGAAGTCCCGAAACTGTTTTTT.

This clonotype was recorded at least ten times. The V and J genes are TRBV7-9 and TRBJ1-2, with 7 bases that match TRBD1. The V segment lost 6 bases and the J segment 6 bases; nucleotides outside the gene matches: 7. Germline V lookup: CDR1 SEHNR, CDR2 FQNEAQ (reference sequence). The CDR3 is 13 residues long. The CDR3: CASRNTGADGYTF. CDR3 DNA: TGTGCCAGCAGGAATACAGGGGCAGATGGCTACACCTTC.

This chain joins TRBV7-9 and TRBJ2-3, with 14 bases that match TRBD2. Germline assignment: CDR1 SEHNR and CDR2 FQNEAQ (reference sequence). There are 17 residues in the CDR3. V lost 5 bases to trimming and J lost 2 bases; unmatched junction nucleotides: 6. The chain's CDR3 is CASSPGTSGGFTDTQYF. The DNA of the CDR3 is TGTGCCAGCAGCCCCGGGACTAGCGGGGGTTTCACAGATACGCAGTATTTT.

This clonotype was seen more than once but under ten times. V gene TRBV29-1 combines with J gene TRBJ1-2, with 7 bases identical to TRBD1. V trimming: 3 bases; J trimming: 5 bases; junction bases outside the gene matches: 12. The CDR3 runs to 15 residues. Germline CDR1 is SQVTM and CDR2 is ANQGSEA. The CDR3 sequence is CSVDDFRGRGYGYTF. The CDR3 DNA follows: TGCAGCGTTGACGACTTTAGGGGGCGCGGTTATGGCTACACCTTC. The full variable domain, completed using reference TRBV29-1 and TRBJ1-2, is SAVISQKPSRDICQRGTSLTIQCQVDSQVTMMFWYRQQPGQSLTLIATANQGSEATYESGFVIDKFPISRPNLTFSTLTVSNMSPEDSSIYLCSVDDFRGRGYGYTFGSGTRLTVV.

This clonotype was observed at least ten times. The CDR3 region has the DNA TGTGCCAGCAGCATAAGCACAACTAGCGGGAATGAGCAGTTCTTC. It codes for CASSISTTSGNEQFF. The chain carries TRBV5-6 and TRBJ2-1; 9 positions agree with TRBD2. Per germline, CDR1 SGHDT and CDR2 YYEEEE. The CDR3 runs to 15 residues. Trimming at V came to 4 bases and at J to 7 bases, leaving 9 bases not matched to a gene.

Many counts were recorded for this clonotype. This chain uses TRBV18 with TRBJ1-1; 7 nucleotides align to TRBD1. Germline-derived CDR1 and CDR2 are KGHSH and LQKENI. The CDR3 is 16 residues long. V was pared by 6 bases and J by 5 bases, with 15 bases of the junction left unmatched. The CDR3 is CASSSLVQQGGTEAFF. The CDR3 nucleotides are TGTGCCAGCTCCTCCCTAGTGCAGCAGGGGGGGACTGAAGCTTTCTTT.

CDR3 coding DNA: TGTGCCAGCTCACCGCCCGCGGGACTACTTTACGAGCAGTACTTC. Translating it yields CASSPPAGLLYEQYF. J is TRBJ2-7 and V is TRBV18, with TRBD2 identical over 7 bases. The germline CDR1 and CDR2 sequences are KGHSH and LQKENI. The J segment lost 4 bases and the V segment lost 3 bases, leaving 9 bases of the junction unmatched. CDR3 length: 15 residues.

This clonotype was detected ten times or more. The chain recombines TRBV12-3 or TRBV12-4 with TRBJ1-1; 7 nucleotides agree with TRBD1. The CDR3 spans 13 residues. Losses at the gene ends were 3 bases for V and 8 bases for J; bases not matched to a gene: 6. This CDR3 is CASSLGQRLEAFF. The CDR3 nucleotides are TGTGCCAGCAGTTTGGGACAGAGGCTCGAAGCTTTCTTT.

This clonotype was counted many times. The CDR3 DNA follows: TGTGCCAGCAGCTTAGGCGGGTCTCAACCGAGCAATCAGCCCCAGCATTTT. It translates to CASSLGGSQPSNQPQHF. The rearrangement uses TRBV7-9 and TRBJ1-5, with unresolved D. Trimming left V 1 base short and J 1 base short, with 14 bases between. Germline assignment: CDR1 SEHNR and CDR2 FQNEAQ (reference sequence). CDR3 length: 17 amino acids.

This clonotype was observed many times. The chain employs TRBV20-1 and TRBJ2-3; 10 positions agree with TRBD2. The J segment lost 0 bases and the V segment lost 1 base, leaving 7 bases of the junction unmatched. The CDR3 totals 17 residues. The germline V gene has CDR1 DFQATT and CDR2 SNEGSKA (reference sequence). CDR3 coding DNA: TGCAGTGCTAGAGCGTCTAGCGGGGGCCCTAGCACAGATACGCAGTATTTT. It yields the protein CSARASSGGPSTDTQYF.

The chain uses TRBV27 and TRBJ1-1, with 9 bases matching TRBD1. The CDR3 length is 14 residues. After removal of 8 bases from V and 7 bases from J, the junction contained 11 bases not matched to a gene. Germline V gives CDR1 MNHEY, CDR2 SMNVEV (reference sequence). As DNA, the CDR3 is TGTGCCAGCGTCTCCGGGACAGGGTCCGTTGAAGCTTTCTTT. The encoded protein is CASVSGTGSVEAFF.

Concerning this clonotype: This clone may be a read error of a much larger clone one base away. The rearrangement uses TRBV7-2 and TRBJ2-7; 9 bases are a match to TRBD1. Trimming removed 2 bases from V and 5 bases from J; junction bases left unmatched: 13. Per germline, CDR1 SGHTA and CDR2 FQGNSA. CDR3 length: 17 residues. The CDR3 DNA follows: TGTACCAGCAGCTTACGACCGTCGACAGGGGGTTTAAACGAGCAGTACTTC. Protein: CTSSLRPSTGGLNEQYF.

In this sample, this clonotype turned up many times. This chain uses TRBV6-5 with TRBJ1-4, with no clear D. CDR1 MNHEY and CDR2 SVGAGI come from the germline V gene. There are 14 residues in the CDR3. The V gene lost 5 bases and the J gene lost 2 bases, with 9 bases spanning the gap. The CDR3, as DNA: TGTGCCAGCAGTATCAGCGCTACTAATGAAAAACTGTTTTTT. This codes for CASSISATNEKLFF.

V and J are TRBV7-3 and TRBJ1-5; D is undetermined. The CDR3 contains 18 residues. V lost 2 bases and J lost 0, with 17 bases in between. In germline, CDR1 is SGHTA, CDR2 FQGTGA. The CDR3 DNA sequence: TGTGCCAGCAGCTTACCGAGACATCAAATTCATAGCAATCAGCCCCAGCATTTT. Protein: CASSLPRHQIHSNQPQHF.

There are a few counts of this clonotype. The rearrangement joins TRBV20-1 to TRBJ1-1; TRBD1 might be the D (6 bases). Germline loops: CDR1 DFQATT, CDR2 SNEGSKA (reference sequence). This CDR3 contains 14 residues. V lost 6 bases to trimming and J lost 2 bases, with 16 bases between them. DNA for the CDR3: TGCAGTGCGATACGAACAGGGACTAACACTGAAGCTTTCTTT. This sequence encodes CSAIRTGTNTEAFF.

Notes on this clonotype: This may stem from a read error, because a much larger clone lies one nucleotide away. This chain joins TRBV15 and TRBJ2-2; no reliable D call. Trimming removed 3 bases from V and 0 bases from J, with 8 bases in between. This CDR3 is 15 amino acids long. Per the germline V gene, CDR1 is LNHNV and CDR2 is YYDKDF (reference sequence). The chain's CDR3 is CATSSHTANTGELFF. CDR3 DNA sequence: TGTGCCACCAGCAGTCACACCGCGAACACCGGGGAGCTGTTTTTT.